Sequencing of this TCR beta chain was carried out in a study of technical replicates of blood from a handful of donors (TCRdb year 2017). To prepare the library, the immunoSEQ multiplex PCR assay was applied. The source is immuneACCESS, and TCRdb retained only in-frame sequences with V and J called. Part of the clones is not carried over; for the studies checked, unresolved V genes explain less than half of this, and the remainder is unexplained. The sample table shows approximately 70,000 clones, and 95% to 96% are seen once. Jointly, the top ten make up roughly 0.24% of the sample. Worth noting for this clone: Its target antigen remains unknown. No much larger clone exists at a distance of one base, and base qualities are not known.

The CDR3, from cysteine to phenylalanine, totals 14 residues. The read is trimmed to its CDR3 DNA, 42 bases read in frame from base 1. According to the germline V gene (reference sequence), CDR1 reads SEHNR and CDR2 reads FQNEAQ. The V end loses 3 bases and the J end loses 7 bases, and a stretch of 15 bases separates them. The TCR was taken from a human donor in good health. The V and J segments used are TRBV7-9 and TRBJ1-2; confidence is insufficient to name the D gene. The sequenced sample was T cells isolated from PBMCs. The DNA sequence reads TGTGCCAGCAGCTTCGCAGGATTTCCCCTTGGCTACACCTTC. It translates as CASSFAGFPLGYTF.